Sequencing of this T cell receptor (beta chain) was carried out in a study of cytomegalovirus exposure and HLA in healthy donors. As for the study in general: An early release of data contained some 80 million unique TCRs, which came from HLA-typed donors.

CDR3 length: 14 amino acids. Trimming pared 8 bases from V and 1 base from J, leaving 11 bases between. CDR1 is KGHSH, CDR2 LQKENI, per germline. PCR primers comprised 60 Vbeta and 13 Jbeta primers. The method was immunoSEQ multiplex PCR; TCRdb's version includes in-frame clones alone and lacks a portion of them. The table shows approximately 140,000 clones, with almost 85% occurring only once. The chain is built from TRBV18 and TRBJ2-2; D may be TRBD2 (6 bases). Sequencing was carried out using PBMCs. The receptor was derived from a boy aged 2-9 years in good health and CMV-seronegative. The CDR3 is CASPRDWNTGELFF. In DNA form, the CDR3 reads TGTGCCAGCCCGCGGGACTGGAACACCGGGGAGCTGTTTTTT.